This T cell receptor beta chain is from a study of technical replicates of blood from a handful of donors. Sequenced by immunoSEQ multiplex PCR; TCRdb stores in-frame clones only, minus some. The table records about 61,000 clones, almost 97% of them present only once. Germline lookup yields CDR1 SGHRS and CDR2 YFSETQ. CDR3 length equals 15 residues. The V gene end was trimmed by 6 bases and the J gene end by 5 bases; junction bases not matched to a gene: 12. This chain joins TRBV5-1 and TRBJ1-1; the match to TRBD1 covers 8 bases. This TCR derives from a human donor in good health. The sample consisted of T cells isolated from PBMCs. CDR3 nucleotide sequence: TGCGCCAGCACCTTCCAGCCAGGGGGCTTAACTGAAGCTTTCTTT. Translating gives CASTFQPGGLTEAFF. The full variable domain, its missing parts supplied by reference TRBV5-1 and TRBJ1-1, is KAGVTQTPRYLIKTRGQQVTLSCSPISGHRSVSWYQQTPGQGLQFLFEYFSETQRNKGNFPGRFSGRQFSNSRSEMNVSTLELGDSALYLCASTFQPGGLTEAFFGQGTRLTVV.